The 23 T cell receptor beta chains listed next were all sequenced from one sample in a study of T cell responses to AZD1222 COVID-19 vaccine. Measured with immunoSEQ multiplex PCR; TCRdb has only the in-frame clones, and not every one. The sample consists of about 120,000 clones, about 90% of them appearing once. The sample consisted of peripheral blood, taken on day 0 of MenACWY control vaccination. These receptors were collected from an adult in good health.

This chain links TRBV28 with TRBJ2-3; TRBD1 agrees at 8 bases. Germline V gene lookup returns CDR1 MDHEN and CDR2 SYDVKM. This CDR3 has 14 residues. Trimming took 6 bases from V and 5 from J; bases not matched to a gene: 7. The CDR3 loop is CASSLDRGVDTQYF. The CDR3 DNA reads TGTGCCAGCAGCCTCGACAGGGGTGTAGATACGCAGTATTTT.

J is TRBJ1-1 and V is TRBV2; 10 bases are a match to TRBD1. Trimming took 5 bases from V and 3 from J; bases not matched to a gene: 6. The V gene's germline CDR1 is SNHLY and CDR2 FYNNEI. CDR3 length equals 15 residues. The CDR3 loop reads CASSRQGADYTEAFF. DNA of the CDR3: TGTGCCAGCAGTCGACAGGGGGCGGACTACACTGAAGCTTTCTTT.

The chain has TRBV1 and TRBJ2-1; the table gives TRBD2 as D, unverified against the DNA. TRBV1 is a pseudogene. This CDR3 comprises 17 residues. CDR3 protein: CTSSQDLTPFTYNEQFF. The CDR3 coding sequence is TGCACCAGCAGCCAAGATCTTACTCCTTTTACCTACAATGAGCAGTTCTTC.

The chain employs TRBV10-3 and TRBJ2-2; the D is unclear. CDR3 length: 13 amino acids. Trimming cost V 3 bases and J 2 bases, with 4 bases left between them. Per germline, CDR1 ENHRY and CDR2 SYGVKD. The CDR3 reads CAISDFNTGELFF. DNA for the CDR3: TGTGCCATCAGTGATTTTAACACCGGGGAGCTGTTTTTT.

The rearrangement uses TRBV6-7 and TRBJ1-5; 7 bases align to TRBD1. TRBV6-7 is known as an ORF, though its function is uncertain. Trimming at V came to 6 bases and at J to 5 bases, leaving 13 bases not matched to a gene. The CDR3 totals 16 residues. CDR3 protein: CASRRQGTRTHQPQHF. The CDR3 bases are TGTGCCAGCAGGCGACAGGGAACGAGGACCCATCAGCCCCAGCATTTT.

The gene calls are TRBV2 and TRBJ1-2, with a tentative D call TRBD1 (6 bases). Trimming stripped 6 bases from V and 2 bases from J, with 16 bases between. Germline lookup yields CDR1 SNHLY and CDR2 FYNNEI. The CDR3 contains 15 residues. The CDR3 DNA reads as TGTGCCAGCAGCCGACAAGGACAGCTAAACTATGGCTACACCTTC. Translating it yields CASSRQGQLNYGYTF.

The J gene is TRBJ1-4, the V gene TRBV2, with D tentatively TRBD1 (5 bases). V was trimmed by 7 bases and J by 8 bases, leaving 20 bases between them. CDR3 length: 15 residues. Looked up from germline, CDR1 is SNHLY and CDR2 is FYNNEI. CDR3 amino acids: CASTILEQVEEKLFF. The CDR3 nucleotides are TGTGCCAGCACTATCCTCGAACAGGTTGAAGAAAAACTGTTTTTT. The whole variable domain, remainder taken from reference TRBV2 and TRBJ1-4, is EPEVTQTPSHQVTQMGQEVILRCVPISNHLYFYWYRQILGQKVEFLVSFYNNEISEKSEIFDDQFSVERPDGSNFTLKIRSTKLEDSAMYFCASTILEQVEEKLFFGSGTQLSVL.

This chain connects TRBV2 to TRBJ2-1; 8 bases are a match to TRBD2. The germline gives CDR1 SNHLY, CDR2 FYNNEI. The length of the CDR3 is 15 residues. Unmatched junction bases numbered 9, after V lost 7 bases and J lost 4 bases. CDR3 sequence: CASKTISGAYNEQFF. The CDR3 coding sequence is TGTGCCAGCAAAACTATTAGCGGGGCTTACAATGAGCAGTTCTTC.

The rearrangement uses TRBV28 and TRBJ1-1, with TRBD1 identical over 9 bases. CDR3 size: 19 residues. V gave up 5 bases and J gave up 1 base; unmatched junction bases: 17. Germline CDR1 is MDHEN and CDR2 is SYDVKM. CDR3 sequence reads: CASSPPLQNRGRWNTEAFF. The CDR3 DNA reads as TGTGCCAGCAGTCCCCCCCTCCAAAACAGGGGGCGTTGGAACACTGAAGCTTTCTTT.

CDR3 sequence: CASTGTSGGKQFF. The CDR3 bases are TGTGCCAGCACCGGGACTAGCGGGGGGAAGCAGTTCTTC. The chain carries TRBV12-3 or TRBV12-4 and TRBJ2-1, with 15 bases identical to TRBD2. The trim removed 7 bases at V and 11 bases at J, leaving 3 bases unmatched. CDR3 length: 13 amino acids.

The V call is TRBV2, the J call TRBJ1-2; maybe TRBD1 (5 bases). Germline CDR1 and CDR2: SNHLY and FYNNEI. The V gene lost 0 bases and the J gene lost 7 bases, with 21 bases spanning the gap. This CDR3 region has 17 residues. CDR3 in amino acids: CASSEALGLGLWGGYTF. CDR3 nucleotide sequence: TGTGCCAGCAGTGAAGCCCTTGGATTGGGGCTGTGGGGTGGCTACACCTTC.

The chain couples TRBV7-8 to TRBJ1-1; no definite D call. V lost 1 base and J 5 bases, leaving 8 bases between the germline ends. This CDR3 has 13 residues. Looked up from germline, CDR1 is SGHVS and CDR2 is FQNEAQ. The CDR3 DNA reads TGTGCCAGCAGCTTAGAGCGTTGGACTGAAGCTTTCTTT. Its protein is CASSLERWTEAFF.

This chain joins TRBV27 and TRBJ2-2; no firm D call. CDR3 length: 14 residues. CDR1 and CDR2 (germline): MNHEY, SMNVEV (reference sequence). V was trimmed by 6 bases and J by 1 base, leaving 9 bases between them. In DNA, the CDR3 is TGTGCCAGCAGAAGGACGGAGAACACCGGGGAGCTGTTTTTT. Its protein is CASRRTENTGELFF.

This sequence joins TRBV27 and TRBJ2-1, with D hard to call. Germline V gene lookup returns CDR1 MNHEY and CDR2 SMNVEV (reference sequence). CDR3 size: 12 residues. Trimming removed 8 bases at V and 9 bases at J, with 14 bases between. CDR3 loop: CASYSTPGEQFF. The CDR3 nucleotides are TGTGCCAGCTACTCCACACCCGGTGAGCAGTTCTTC.

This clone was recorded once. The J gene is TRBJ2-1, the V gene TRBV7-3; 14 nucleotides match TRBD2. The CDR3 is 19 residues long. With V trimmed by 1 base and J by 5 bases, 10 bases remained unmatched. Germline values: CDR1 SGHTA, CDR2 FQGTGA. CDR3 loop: CASSLIGGLAGVLHNEQFF. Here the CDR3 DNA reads TGTGCCAGCAGCTTAATTGGGGGACTAGCGGGAGTCCTGCACAATGAGCAGTTCTTC.

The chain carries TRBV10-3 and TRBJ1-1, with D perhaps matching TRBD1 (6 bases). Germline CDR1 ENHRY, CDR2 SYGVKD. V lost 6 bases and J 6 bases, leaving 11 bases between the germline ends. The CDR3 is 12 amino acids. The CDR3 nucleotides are TGTGCCATCAGGGAGGACAGAGCTGAAGCTTTCTTT. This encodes CAIREDRAEAFF.

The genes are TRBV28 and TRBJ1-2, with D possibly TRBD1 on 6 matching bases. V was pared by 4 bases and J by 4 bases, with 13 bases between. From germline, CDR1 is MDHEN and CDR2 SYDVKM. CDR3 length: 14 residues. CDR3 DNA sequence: TGTGCCAGCAGTTCGGGACATAAAAGCTATGGCTACACCTTC. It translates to CASSSGHKSYGYTF.

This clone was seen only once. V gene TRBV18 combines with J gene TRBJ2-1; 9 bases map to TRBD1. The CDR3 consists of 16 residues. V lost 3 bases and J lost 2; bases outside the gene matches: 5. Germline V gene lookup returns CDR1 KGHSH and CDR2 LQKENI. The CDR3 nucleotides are TGTGCCAGCTCACCCCCCGGGACAGGGACCTACAATGAGCAGTTCTTC. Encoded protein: CASSPPGTGTYNEQFF.

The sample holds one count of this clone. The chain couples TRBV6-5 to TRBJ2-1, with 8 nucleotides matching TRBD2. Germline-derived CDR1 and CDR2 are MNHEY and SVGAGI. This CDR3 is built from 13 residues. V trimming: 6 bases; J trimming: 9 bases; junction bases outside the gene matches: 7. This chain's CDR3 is CASRIGLAGEQFF. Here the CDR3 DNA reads TGTGCCAGCAGGATAGGACTAGCCGGTGAGCAGTTCTTC.

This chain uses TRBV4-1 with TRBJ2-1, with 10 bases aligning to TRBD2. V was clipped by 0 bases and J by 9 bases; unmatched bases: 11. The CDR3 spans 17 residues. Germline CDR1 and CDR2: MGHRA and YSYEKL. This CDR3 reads CASSQDQASGSRGEQFF. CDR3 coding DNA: TGCGCCAGCAGCCAAGATCAGGCTAGCGGGAGTAGGGGTGAGCAGTTCTTC.

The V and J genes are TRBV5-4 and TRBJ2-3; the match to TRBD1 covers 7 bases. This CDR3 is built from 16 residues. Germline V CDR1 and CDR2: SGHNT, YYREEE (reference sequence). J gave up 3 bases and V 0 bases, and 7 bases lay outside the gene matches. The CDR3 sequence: CASSLGGRGRTDTQYF. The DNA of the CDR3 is TGTGCCAGCAGCTTGGGGGGCAGGGGGAGAACAGATACGCAGTATTTT.

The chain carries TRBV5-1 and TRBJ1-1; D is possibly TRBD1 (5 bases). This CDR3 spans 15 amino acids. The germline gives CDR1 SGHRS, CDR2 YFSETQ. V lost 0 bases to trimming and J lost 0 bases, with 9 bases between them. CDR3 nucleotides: TGCGCCAGCAGCTTGGTGGGGCAGGTGAACACTGAAGCTTTCTTT. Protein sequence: CASSLVGQVNTEAFF. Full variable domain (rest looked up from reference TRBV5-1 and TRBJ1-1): KAGVTQTPRYLIKTRGQQVTLSCSPISGHRSVSWYQQTPGQGLQFLFEYFSETQRNKGNFPGRFSGRQFSNSRSEMNVSTLELGDSALYLCASSLVGQVNTEAFFGQGTRLTVV.

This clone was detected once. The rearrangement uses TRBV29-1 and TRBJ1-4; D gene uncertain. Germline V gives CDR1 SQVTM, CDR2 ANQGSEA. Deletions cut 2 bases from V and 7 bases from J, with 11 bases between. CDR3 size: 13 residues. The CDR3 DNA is TGCAGCGTTGAAAAGAACGGGGTTGAAAAACTGTTTTTT. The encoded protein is CSVEKNGVEKLFF.